This T cell receptor beta chain was sequenced during a study of blood T cell repertoires in COVID-19. Assay used: immunoSEQ multiplex PCR; TCRdb lists only in-frame clones, some missing. This sample has 300,000 to 450,000 clones; roughly nine tenths occur once, and the top ten carry around 2.8%. This CDR3 is built from 14 residues. Trimming removed 7 bases from V and 2 bases from J, with 12 bases in between. Germline V gene sequence: CDR1 SGHVS, CDR2 FQNEAQ. The V gene is TRBV7-8, the J gene TRBJ2-1; D may be TRBD1 (5 bases). This clonotype was sampled from a woman in her 30s with COVID-19, enrolled during active disease. Sequencing was performed on peripheral blood. The CDR3 DNA reads as TGTGCCAGCATAGATGTGGGGCCCTACAATGAGCAGTTCTTC. Its protein is CASIDVGPYNEQFF.